This T cell receptor beta chain was documented in a study of T cell responses to AZD1222 COVID-19 vaccine. Sequenced by immunoSEQ multiplex PCR; TCRdb stores in-frame clones only, minus some. The sample carries around 85,000 clones, approximately 86% recorded once. The CDR3 sequence is 13 residues long. V lost 6 bases and J lost 6, with 14 bases in between. The receptor was derived from an adult in good health. The rearrangement uses TRBV12-3 or TRBV12-4 and TRBJ1-2; possible D gene TRBD1, 5 bases. The sequencing used peripheral blood, collected on day 0 of AZD1222 vaccination. CDR3 in DNA: TGTGCCAGCAGCCCCGGGACGTTAAATGGCTACACCTTC. This codes for CASSPGTLNGYTF.